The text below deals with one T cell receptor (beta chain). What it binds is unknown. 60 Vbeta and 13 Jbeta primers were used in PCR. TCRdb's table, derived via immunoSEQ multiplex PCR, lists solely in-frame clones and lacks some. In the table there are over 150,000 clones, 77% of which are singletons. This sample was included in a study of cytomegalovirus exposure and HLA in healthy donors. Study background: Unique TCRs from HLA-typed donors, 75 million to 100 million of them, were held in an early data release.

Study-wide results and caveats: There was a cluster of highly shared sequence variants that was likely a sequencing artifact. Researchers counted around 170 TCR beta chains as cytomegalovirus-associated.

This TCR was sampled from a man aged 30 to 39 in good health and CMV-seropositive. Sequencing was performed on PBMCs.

The CDR3 spells CASSLGLSSYEQYF. The CDR3 region has the DNA TGTGCCAGCAGCCTAGGCCTCAGCTCCTACGAGCAGTACTTC. The chain is built from TRBV7-6 and TRBJ2-7; no reliable D call. V was clipped by 5 bases and J by 0 bases, with 11 bases between them. Germline assignment: CDR1 SGHVS and CDR2 FNYEAQ. The CDR3 sequence is 14 residues long.